These 8 T cell receptor beta chains originate from one sample sequenced in a study of blood T cell repertoires in COVID-19. Sequenced by immunoSEQ multiplex PCR; TCRdb stores in-frame clones only, minus some. The sample holds 250,000 to 350,000 clones, roughly 82% seen once. Sequencing input: peripheral blood. The source is a woman aged 45 to 65 with acute or convalescent COVID-19.

The chain carries TRBV27 and TRBJ1-2; TRBD1 aligns across 7 bases. The CDR3 runs 14 residues. Germline CDR1 MNHEY, CDR2 SMNVEV (reference sequence). V shed 5 bases and J 1 base; nucleotides not matched to a gene: 4. In nucleotides, the CDR3 is TGTGCCAGCAGTAAAGGACAGGTTAACTATGGCTACACCTTC. It codes for CASSKGQVNYGYTF.

The chain employs TRBV7-9 and TRBJ2-2, with 7 positions matching TRBD1. Looked up from germline, CDR1 is SEHNR and CDR2 is FQNEAQ (reference sequence). V lost 7 bases and J lost 5; bases outside the gene matches: 19. The CDR3 runs 18 residues. The CDR3, as DNA: TGTGCCAGCAACACCCGGATGGGACAGCCTGGGGGTACCGGGGAGCTGTTTTTT. Protein: CASNTRMGQPGGTGELFF.

V gene TRBV30 combines with J gene TRBJ1-4; D is undetermined. Per germline, CDR1 GTSNPN and CDR2 SVGIG (reference sequence). The CDR3 is made up of 13 amino acids. The germline V and J ends were trimmed by 3 bases and 7 bases, with 12 bases remaining between them. The CDR3 sequence is CAWSSASGEKLFF. CDR3 coding DNA: TGTGCCTGGAGCTCGGCCTCAGGTGAAAAACTGTTTTTT.

The V call is TRBV24-1, the J call TRBJ2-3, with TRBD2 matching over 7 bases. Germline V gene data show CDR1 as KGHDR and CDR2 as SFDVKD. With V trimmed by 3 bases and J by 4 bases, 3 bases remained unmatched. The CDR3 spans 14 residues. CDR3 region: CATSDITSADTQYF. The CDR3, as DNA: TGTGCCACCAGTGATATTACTAGCGCAGATACGCAGTATTTT.

This clone was detected once. The rearrangement uses TRBV6-6 and TRBJ2-5, with D perhaps matching TRBD2 (6 bases). The CDR3 consists of 14 residues. Trimming took 7 bases from V and 3 from J, leaving 15 bases between them. The germline V gene has CDR1 MNHNY and CDR2 SVGAGI (reference sequence). The CDR3 here is CASNFWDFKETQYF. DNA for the CDR3: TGTGCCAGCAATTTTTGGGACTTCAAAGAGACCCAGTACTTC.

The chain recombines TRBV6-5 with TRBJ1-2, with a tentative D call TRBD1 (5 bases). Germline-derived CDR1 and CDR2 are MNHEY and SVGAGI. The CDR3 has 16 amino acids. The ends were cut back, 0 bases at V and 4 bases at J, with 15 bases in the middle. CDR3 DNA sequence: TGTGCCAGCAGTTACTCTCCAGAGATGGGGGGCTATGGCTACACCTTC. This sequence encodes CASSYSPEMGGYGYTF.

V gene TRBV7-2 combines with J gene TRBJ2-5; weak D call: TRBD2 (5 bases). Trimming cost V 2 bases and J 0 bases, with 10 bases left between them. The length of the CDR3 is 15 residues. Germline V gene lookup returns CDR1 SGHTA and CDR2 FQGNSA. CDR3 protein: CASSLNGIYQETQYF. DNA of the CDR3: TGTGCCAGCAGCTTAAACGGGATCTACCAAGAGACCCAGTACTTC. The complete variable domain, with remaining parts taken from reference TRBV7-2 and TRBJ2-5, reads GAGVSQSPSNKVTEKGKDVELRCDPISGHTALYWYRQSLGQGLEFLIYFQGNSAPDKSGLPSDRFSAERTGGSVSTLTIQRTQQEDSAVYLCASSLNGIYQETQYFGPGTRLLVL.

The rearrangement joins TRBV4-1 to TRBJ1-2; 7 bases align to TRBD1. Trimming took 4 bases from V and 2 from J; bases not matched to a gene: 10. Per germline, CDR1 MGHRA and CDR2 YSYEKL. The CDR3 length is 16 residues. The CDR3 is CASSLGQAGGNYGYTF. The CDR3 nucleotides read TGCGCCAGCAGCCTCGGACAGGCCGGGGGCAACTATGGCTACACCTTC.